This record concerns one T cell receptor (beta chain) sequence. The CDR3 runs to 12 residues. V dropped 10 bases and J dropped 6 bases, with 15 bases sitting between them. The germline V gene encodes CDR1 MNHEY and CDR2 SMNVEV (reference sequence). Here immunoSEQ multiplex PCR was the method, and the copy in TCRdb shows in-frame clones only, minus some. The repertoire consists of about 480,000 clones, with roughly nine tenths occurring once and the leading ten covering 7.5% to 9.5%. Seattle enrolled patients during active infection and tracked them longitudinally. These data belong to a study of blood T cell repertoires in COVID-19.

This clonotype was obtained from a woman in her 50s with COVID-19, enrolled during active disease. The chain has TRBV27 and TRBJ1-2, with a tentative D call TRBD1 (6 bases). The sequencing input was peripheral blood. As DNA, the CDR3 is TGTGCCACCTGGGGACACTCAGATGGCTACACCTTC. As protein: CATWGHSDGYTF.